This is a list of T cell receptor beta chains from one sample in a study of cytomegalovirus exposure and HLA in healthy donors. The table came from immunoSEQ multiplex PCR; TCRdb's copy has only in-frame clones and leaves some out. Of some 200,000 clones listed, around 83% were seen once; the top ten hold 1.3% to 1.5%. Specimen: PBMCs. The source of these receptors is a girl under 18 in good health and CMV-seronegative. The CDR3 runs from the conserved cysteine through the conserved F or W. A D gene is named only where the DNA matches it firmly. Not all rows give a size; the values are once, few, many and, for expanded clones, a class.

TRBV25-1	TRBD1	TRBJ2-1	-	CASKRTGVNEQFF	TGTGCCAGCAAACGGACAGGGGTGAATGAGCAGTTCTTC
TRBV5-1	-	TRBJ2-7	-	CASSLADTRLSYEQYF	TGCGCCAGCAGCTTGGCGGACACAAGATTATCCTACGAGCAGTACTTC
TRBV7-9	-	TRBJ1-1	once	CASSAEPRAEAFF	TGTGCCAGCAGCGCGGAACCCAGGGCTGAAGCTTTCTTT
TRBV19	-	TRBJ1-4	-	CASGLRGMDEKLFF	TGTGCCAGTGGGCTCCGGGGGATGGATGAAAAACTGTTTTTT
TRBV27	TRBD1	TRBJ2-7	-	CASSLSGTGLFEQYF	TGTGCCAGCAGTCTTTCCGGGACAGGGTTATTCGAGCAGTACTTC
TRBV6-5	-	TRBJ1-2	once	CASSYWDGGGYGYTF	TGTGCCAGCAGTTACTGGGACGGGGGGGGCTATGGCTACACCTTC
TRBV19	TRBD1	TRBJ1-2	-	CASSAVGQDYGYTF	TGTGCCAGTAGTGCCGTGGGACAGGACTATGGCTACACCTTC
TRBV20-1	-	TRBJ1-1	-	CSARLPEAFF	TGCAGTGCTAGACTCCCTGAAGCTTTCTTT
TRBV6-1	-	TRBJ1-5	-	CASSEARGYQPQHF	TGTGCCAGCAGTGAAGCGCGGGGATATCAGCCCCAGCATTTT
TRBV27	TRBD1	TRBJ1-1	-	CASSLLQGTLRDAFF	TGTGCCAGCAGTTTATTACAGGGGACCCTTCGGGACGCTTTCTTT
TRBV10-3	-	TRBJ1-2	-	CAILDYQRDGYTF	TGTGCCATTTTGGACTACCAACGGGATGGCTACACCTTC
TRBV4-2	-	TRBJ2-7	-	CASSQDLTNIYEQYF	TGTGCCAGCAGCCAGGATCTGACTAATATCTACGAGCAGTACTTC
TRBV6-5	TRBD1	TRBJ1-4	once	CASSVRGANEKLFF	TGTGCCAGCAGCGTCAGGGGGGCGAATGAAAAACTGTTTTTT
TRBV7-9	TRBD1	TRBJ1-1	-	CASSSGDRLNTEAFF	TGTGCCAGCAGCTCCGGGGACAGATTAAACACTGAAGCTTTCTTT
TRBV6-1	-	TRBJ2-4	once	CASSDMEGLRDIQYF	TGTGCCAGCAGTGATATGGAGGGTCTTAGGGACATTCAGTACTTC
TRBV5-4	TRBD1	TRBJ2-5	-	CASSLGTGVGTQYF	TGTGCCAGCAGCTTGGGGACAGGGGTGGGGACCCAGTACTTC
TRBV28	TRBD1	TRBJ1-1	-	CASLPGQLSRNTEAFF	TGTGCCAGCTTGCCGGGACAGCTATCTCGGAACACTGAAGCTTTCTTT
TRBV28	TRBD1	TRBJ1-2	-	CASRPQGEGGYTF	TGTGCCAGCAGACCACAGGGGGAAGGAGGCTACACCTTC
TRBV5-1	TRBD2	TRBJ2-1	few	CATRATSGRAQGNEQFF	TGCGCCACTAGGGCGACTAGCGGGAGGGCACAGGGCAATGAGCAGTTCTTC
TRBV28	-	TRBJ2-1	-	CASWATTGRNEQFF	TGTGCCAGCTGGGCTACGACAGGGAGGAATGAGCAGTTCTTC
TRBV5-4	TRBD2	TRBJ2-3	once	CASSLKSGGFSTDTQYF	TGTGCCAGCAGCTTGAAAAGCGGGGGGTTTAGCACAGATACGCAGTATTTT
TRBV5-1	-	TRBJ2-1	-	CASSPGGSSYNEQFF	TGCGCCAGCAGCCCAGGAGGAAGCTCCTACAATGAGCAGTTCTTC
TRBV28	-	TRBJ2-7	-	CASSPNGPYEQYF	TGTGCCAGCAGCCCGAATGGCCCCTACGAGCAGTACTTC
TRBV7-9	-	TRBJ1-1	-	CASSLAQGQDTEAFF	TGTGCCAGCAGCTTAGCCCAGGGCCAAGACACTGAAGCTTTCTTT
TRBV20-1	TRBD1	TRBJ1-2	once	CRVTGEGYTF	TGCAGAGTGACAGGGGAAGGCTACACCTTC
TRBV27	-	TRBJ2-1	-	CASRGGKLQTYNEQFF	TGTGCCAGCAGAGGAGGCAAACTCCAGACCTACAATGAGCAGTTCTTC
TRBV28	-	TRBJ1-3	-	CASSLEKMESSGNTIYF	TGTGCCAGCAGTCTTGAGAAAATGGAGAGCTCTGGAAACACCATATATTTT
TRBV7-8	TRBD1	TRBJ2-7	-	CASSLQGDLNEQYF	TGTGCCAGCAGCTTACAGGGGGATCTGAACGAGCAGTACTTC
TRBV5-1	-	TRBJ2-3	-	CASSLAEGGGSPDTQYF	TGCGCCAGCAGCTTGGCCGAAGGAGGGGGCTCACCAGATACGCAGTATTTT
TRBV7-3	TRBD1	TRBJ1-2	-	CASSQRQGIRSYGYTF	TGTGCCAGCAGCCAACGACAGGGGATTAGGTCCTATGGCTACACCTTC
TRBV10-2	TRBD1	TRBJ2-3	few	CASSRGGGQASTDTQYF	TGCGCCAGCAGTAGAGGAGGGGGACAGGCGAGCACAGATACGCAGTATTTT
TRBV9	-	TRBJ2-2	once	CASSARGDSANTGELFF	TGTGCCAGCAGCGCCAGGGGGGACAGCGCGAACACCGGGGAGCTGTTTTTT
TRBV19	-	TRBJ1-2	once	CASSTQTDPNYGYTF	TGTGCCAGTAGTACCCAGACTGATCCTAACTATGGCTACACCTTC
TRBV28	-	TRBJ1-1	-	CASRNSYLRPEAFF	TGTGCCAGCAGGAACAGCTACCTTCGCCCCGAAGCTTTCTTT
TRBV6-5	-	TRBJ2-7	-	CAGSIMARSYEQYF	TGTGCCGGCAGCATCATGGCCCGTTCCTACGAGCAGTACTTC
TRBV30	-	TRBJ1-3	-	CAWSSGFSGNTIYF	TGTGCCTGGAGTTCGGGGTTTTCTGGAAACACCATATATTTT
TRBV10-2	-	TRBJ2-7	once	CASSVASIPYEQYF	TGCGCCAGCAGTGTCGCCAGTATTCCCTACGAGCAGTACTTC
TRBV6-4	TRBD1	TRBJ2-1	-	CASSPGQGYNEQFF	TGTGCCAGCAGTCCGGGACAGGGGTACAATGAGCAGTTCTTC
TRBV2	-	TRBJ1-1	-	CASSERGTEAFF	TGTGCCAGCAGCGAGAGGGGGACTGAAGCTTTCTTT
TRBV27	-	TRBJ1-5	-	CASSLREGGWPQHF	TGTGCCAGCAGTTTAAGGGAAGGCGGGTGGCCCCAGCATTTT
TRBV7-3	-	TRBJ1-5	-	CASFLGVQPQHF	TGTGCCAGCTTCTTAGGGGTCCAGCCCCAGCATTTT
TRBV7-2	-	TRBJ1-5	once	CASSLDSGNQPQHF	TGTGCCAGCAGCTTAGATTCGGGAAATCAGCCCCAGCATTTT
TRBV20-1	-	TRBJ2-2	-	CSVFLGELFF	TGCAGTGTGTTTCTGGGGGAGCTGTTTTTT
TRBV7-9	-	TRBJ1-1	-	CASSFAALNTEAFF	TGTGCCAGCAGCTTCGCGGCCTTGAACACTGAAGCTTTCTTT
TRBV6-1	-	TRBJ1-4	-	CASSSTPGAQEKLFF	TGTGCCAGCAGTTCCACCCCTGGGGCACAAGAAAAACTGTTTTTT
TRBV5-4	-	TRBJ1-1	once	CASSLDPRGAGNTEAFF	TGTGCCAGCAGCTTGGATCCTCGTGGGGCTGGGAACACTGAAGCTTTCTTT
TRBV2	TRBD1	TRBJ2-3	-	CASSRTGGTDTQYF	TGTGCCAGCAGTCGGACAGGGGGCACAGATACGCAGTATTTT
TRBV5-1	TRBD1	TRBJ1-1	once	CASSLGTGAGDTEAFF	TGCGCCAGCAGCTTAGGGACAGGGGCCGGGGACACTGAAGCTTTCTTT
TRBV29-1	-	TRBJ1-2	once	CSASGGEANYGYTF	TGCAGCGCGTCGGGAGGGGAGGCTAACTATGGCTACACCTTC
TRBV28	-	TRBJ2-3	-	CASSFADTQYF	TGTGCCAGCAGTTTCGCAGATACGCAGTATTTT
TRBV5-1	-	TRBJ2-1	-	CASSLSLTASYNEQFF	TGCGCCAGCAGCCTATCACTGACTGCCTCCTACAATGAGCAGTTCTTC
TRBV6-6	-	TRBJ1-2	-	CASSYSNGAATYGYTF	TGTGCCAGCAGTTACTCGAATGGGGCAGCAACCTATGGCTACACCTTC
TRBV28	TRBD1	TRBJ1-4	-	CASSPSGGAHEKLFF	TGTGCCAGCAGTCCATCAGGGGGCGCGCATGAAAAACTGTTTTTT
TRBV5-4	TRBD1	TRBJ1-1	-	CASSWTGALSNEAFF	TGTGCCAGCAGCTGGACAGGGGCATTATCTAATGAAGCTTTCTTT
TRBV7-9	-	TRBJ1-1	-	CSSSWPQIEAFF	TGTTCCAGCAGCTGGCCCCAGATTGAAGCTTTCTTT
TRBV6-1	TRBD2	TRBJ2-1	-	CASAGTSGNEQFF	TGTGCCAGCGCCGGGACTAGCGGCAATGAGCAGTTCTTC
TRBV23-1	-	TRBJ2-7	-	CASSQSGRYEQYF	TGCGCCAGCAGTCAATCGGGCCGCTACGAGCAGTACTTC